Here is one TCR beta chain with its context. Its cognate antigen is unknown. This entry is derived from a study of cytomegalovirus exposure and HLA in healthy donors. Study-level information: An early release of data contained about 85 million unique TCRs, which came from HLA-typed donors. Regarding the study as a whole: Many donors shared some public TCRs, even though most TCR sequences were rare.

The PCR had 60 Vbeta and 13 Jbeta primers. Clones were read by immunoSEQ multiplex PCR, and TCRdb kept only the in-frame ones, dropping some. Of some 220,000 clones listed, roughly 79% are singletons. The germline V and J ends were trimmed by 4 bases and 4 bases, with 15 bases remaining between them. CDR3 length: 16 amino acids. Germline-derived CDR1 and CDR2 are SGDLS and YYNGEE. Among the donors, all were healthy bone marrow donors. The genes are TRBV9 and TRBJ1-6, with D maybe TRBD1 (5 bases). The sequencing input was PBMCs. This receptor was obtained from a woman between 40 and 55 years old in good health and CMV-seronegative. The CDR3 is CASSPREDIYNSPLHF. CDR3 bases: TGTGCCAGCAGCCCCCGGGAGGACATTTATAATTCACCCCTCCACTTT.